These 31 T cell receptor beta chains were all obtained from the same sample, sequenced in a study of shared clonotypes between healthy human individuals. Cells designated naive CD8 were CD45RO-negative and were positively selected for CCR7, with terminally differentiated effector memory CD45RA+ cells excluded. Sequencing was performed with immunoSEQ multiplex PCR; in TCRdb, only in-frame clones are kept and a portion is missing. The sample contains about 600,000 clones, 95% to 98% of which appear only once. Material for sequencing was naive CD8+ T cells sorted from blood. The receptors stem from a man aged 30 to 45 in good health.

This clone is a singleton in its sample. V gene TRBV29-1 combines with J gene TRBJ2-1, with a weak D call TRBD2 (5 bases). This CDR3 has 13 amino acids. Germline-derived CDR1 and CDR2 are SQVTM and ANQGSEA. Trimming shortened V by 0 bases and J by 7 bases, and 10 bases separated the two germline ends. CDR3 coding DNA: TGCAGCGTTGAAGATCGAGGGAGAAATGAGCAGTTCTTC. Its translation: CSVEDRGRNEQFF.

J is TRBJ1-1 and V is TRBV18; D unclear. The V end was cut by 2 bases, the J end by 11 bases, with 21 bases between. The CDR3 covers 15 residues. Germline V lookup: CDR1 KGHSH, CDR2 LQKENI. CDR3 loop: CASSPTPLGILHAFF. The CDR3 bases are TGTGCCAGCTCACCAACCCCGCTAGGTATTCTTCACGCTTTCTTT.

The chain has TRBV7-7 and TRBJ2-1, with D maybe TRBD2 (5 bases). Germline CDR1 SSHAT, CDR2 FNYEAQ (reference sequence). The CDR3 covers 15 residues. V lost 5 bases to trimming and J lost 3 bases, with 14 bases between them. CDR3 loop: CASSQTRSLYNEQFF. In DNA form, the CDR3 reads TGTGCCAGCAGCCAAACTAGATCGCTCTACAATGAGCAGTTCTTC.

The genes are TRBV25-1 and TRBJ2-1; perhaps TRBD1 as D (7 bases). Germline assignment: CDR1 MGHDK and CDR2 SYGVNS. This CDR3 spans 13 amino acids. The ends were cut back, 0 bases at V and 14 bases at J, with 14 bases in the middle. The CDR3 sequence: CASSEYIGRGEFF. For the CDR3, the DNA is TGTGCCAGCAGTGAATATATCGGCAGGGGGGAGTTCTTC.

As concerns this clone: Different DNA sequences within this sample yield the same CDR3. The V gene is TRBV5-4, the J gene TRBJ2-7; unclear D gene. Looked up from germline, CDR1 is SGHNT and CDR2 is YYREEE (reference sequence). The V gene lost 2 bases and the J gene lost 3 bases, with 6 bases spanning the gap. The length of the CDR3 is 12 residues. CDR3 sequence (DNA): TGTGCCAGCAGCTTATACAGCTACGAGCAGTACTTC. Translation: CASSLYSYEQYF.

This clone showed up just a few times. Other DNA variants within this sample encode the same CDR3. This sequence joins TRBV5-4 and TRBJ2-7, with D hard to call. This CDR3 region has 12 residues. The germline V gene encodes CDR1 SGHNT and CDR2 YYREEE (reference sequence). Trimming took off 0 bases at V and 2 bases at J, with 3 bases between the two ends. The CDR3, as DNA: TGTGCCAGCAGCTTGGGTACCTACGAGCAGTACTTC. Protein sequence: CASSLGTYEQYF.

This chain connects TRBV30 to TRBJ2-1; D is uncertain. The CDR3 loop spans 13 amino acids. Trimming pared 4 bases from V and 3 bases from J, leaving 10 bases between. The V gene's germline CDR1 is GTSNPN and CDR2 SVGIG (reference sequence). The CDR3 sequence: CAWTRLNYNEQFF. The CDR3, as DNA: TGTGCCTGGACAAGGCTCAACTACAATGAGCAGTTCTTC.

The chain employs TRBV19 and TRBJ2-1, with 10 bases fitting TRBD2. CDR3 size: 15 residues. Unmatched junction bases numbered 9, after V lost 5 bases and J lost 8 bases. Germline values: CDR1 LNHDA, CDR2 SQIVND (reference sequence). The CDR3 region is CASSGTSASWHEQFF. As DNA, the CDR3 is TGTGCCAGTAGTGGGACTAGCGCGAGTTGGCATGAGCAGTTCTTC.

The CDR3 is CASSGGSKYEQYF. The CDR3 coding sequence is TGCGCCAGCAGTGGGGGCTCCAAATACGAGCAGTACTTC. The V gene is TRBV10-1, the J gene TRBJ2-7; the D gene is possibly TRBD1 (5 bases). The CDR3 is made up of 13 amino acids. The germline V gene has CDR1 WNHNN and CDR2 SYGVQD (reference sequence). The V end lost 4 bases, the J end lost 4 bases, and 11 bases lay between the germline ends.

This clone showed up just once. The V and J genes are TRBV4-1 and TRBJ2-2; possibly TRBD1 or TRBD2 for D (5 bases each). Per germline, CDR1 MGHRA and CDR2 YSYEKL. This CDR3 has 14 amino acids. The V gene lost 0 bases and the J gene lost 6 bases, with 8 bases spanning the gap. The CDR3 is CASSQDRGAGELFF. The CDR3 DNA follows: TGCGCCAGCAGCCAAGATAGAGGGGCCGGGGAGCTGTTTTTT.

The rearrangement uses TRBV5-1 and TRBJ2-5; the match to TRBD2 covers 11 bases. With V trimmed by 1 base and J by 3 bases, 8 bases remained unmatched. In germline, CDR1 is SGHRS, CDR2 YFSETQ. The CDR3 runs 17 residues. The CDR3 coding sequence is TGCGCCAGCAGCTTGTCGACTAGCGGGAAAATAGAAGAGACCCAGTACTTC. This codes for CASSLSTSGKIEETQYF.

V and J are TRBV4-3 and TRBJ2-7, with D possibly matching TRBD2 (5 bases). V was cut by 1 base and J by 5 bases, with 12 bases left in between. The CDR3 runs 14 residues. Germline V gene data show CDR1 as LGHNA and CDR2 as YSLEER. CDR3 nucleotide sequence: TGCGCCAGCAGCCAAGGTAGAGGGCCCCACGAGCAGTACTTC. Amino acids: CASSQGRGPHEQYF.

This chain links TRBV2 with TRBJ2-4; no definite D call. CDR3 length: 15 amino acids. Germline CDR1 is SNHLY and CDR2 is FYNNEI. V was shortened by 4 bases and J by 0 bases, with 10 bases between the two germline ends. DNA for the CDR3: TGTGCCAGCAGTGGTTTAGTGAAAGCCAAAAACATTCAGTACTTC. Protein: CASSGLVKAKNIQYF.

The rearrangement links TRBV2 to TRBJ2-7, with 8 bases aligning to TRBD2. Trimming at V came to 3 bases and at J to 6 bases, leaving 4 bases not matched to a gene. The germline V gene has CDR1 SNHLY and CDR2 FYNNEI. CDR3 length equals 13 residues. CDR3 amino acids: CASSDRTSPEQYF. In nucleotides, the CDR3 is TGTGCCAGCAGTGACAGGACTAGCCCCGAGCAGTACTTC.

This rearrangement joins TRBV13 to TRBJ1-1, with 7 nucleotides matching TRBD1. This CDR3 spans 13 amino acids. Germline assignment: CDR1 PRHDT and CDR2 FYEKMQ (reference sequence). Unmatched junction bases numbered 7, after V lost 6 bases and J lost 6 bases. CDR3 sequence reads: CASSLQGRPEAFF. The CDR3 DNA reads as TGTGCCAGCAGTTTACAGGGGAGACCTGAAGCTTTCTTT.

The chain joins TRBV18 to TRBJ2-1, with D perhaps TRBD1 (6 bases). The V end was cut by 2 bases, the J end by 0 bases, with 14 bases between. Germline V gene data show CDR1 as KGHSH and CDR2 as LQKENI. The length of the CDR3 is 17 residues. Here the CDR3 reads CASSPFRDTISYNEQFF. CDR3 bases: TGTGCCAGCTCACCATTCCGGGACACAATCTCCTACAATGAGCAGTTCTTC. The full variable domain, with the rest looked up from reference TRBV18 and TRBJ2-1, is NAGVMQNPRHLVRRRGQEARLRCSPMKGHSHVYWYRQLPEEGLKFMVYLQKENIIDESGMPKERFSAEFPKEGPSILRIQQVVRGDSAAYFCASSPFRDTISYNEQFFGPGTRLTVL.

The chain has TRBV29-1 and TRBJ2-3; 11 bases map to TRBD2. The CDR3 extends over 20 amino acids. The J segment lost 6 bases and the V segment lost 0 bases, leaving 20 bases of the junction unmatched. Germline V CDR1 and CDR2: SQVTM, ANQGSEA. The CDR3: CSVEDQVLVTSGEGGDTQYF. The CDR3 bases are TGCAGCGTTGAAGATCAAGTTTTAGTGACTAGCGGGGAAGGGGGGGATACGCAGTATTTT.

The gene calls are TRBV15 and TRBJ2-1, with TRBD2 as a possible D gene (5 bases). CDR1 is LNHNV, CDR2 YYDKDF, per germline (reference sequence). Trimming took 5 bases from V and 0 from J, leaving 14 bases between them. CDR3 size: 16 residues. DNA for the CDR3: TGTGCCACCAGCGACCCGGTGGCGGGCTCCTACAATGAGCAGTTCTTC. This gives the protein CATSDPVAGSYNEQFF.

This chain joins TRBV7-9 and TRBJ1-5; D is unclear. The CDR3 runs to 12 residues. Germline V CDR1 and CDR2: SEHNR, FQNEAQ (reference sequence). The ends were cut back, 4 bases at V and 7 bases at J, with 8 bases in the middle. CDR3: CASSSKAQPQHF. For the CDR3, the DNA is TGTGCCAGCAGCTCTAAGGCCCAGCCCCAGCATTTT.

This chain joins TRBV9 and TRBJ2-7, with TRBD2 matching over 14 bases. CDR1 and CDR2 (germline): SGDLS, YYNGEE. The CDR3 has 15 amino acids. V shed 3 bases, J shed 5 bases, and the junction held 4 bases outside the gene matches. CDR3: CASSEGTSGSNEQYF. The CDR3 DNA is TGTGCCAGCAGCGAAGGGACTAGCGGGAGCAACGAGCAGTACTTC.

V usage is TRBV29-1 and J usage is TRBJ2-7; D gene uncertain. In germline, CDR1 is SQVTM, CDR2 ANQGSEA. The CDR3 totals 11 residues. Trimming took off 5 bases at V and 6 bases at J, with 11 bases between the two ends. The CDR3 reads CSVLRKGEQYF. CDR3 DNA sequence: TGCAGCGTTCTTCGGAAGGGCGAGCAGTACTTC.

The chain has TRBV28 and TRBJ2-2; 7 positions match TRBD2. The CDR3 sequence is 16 residues long. CDR1 is MDHEN and CDR2 is SYDVKM in the germline V gene. The V segment lost 4 bases and the J segment 4 bases; nucleotides outside the gene matches: 9. CDR3 nucleotides: TGTGCCAGCAGTTCTTTAGGCGGGAGCGGCACCGGGGAGCTGTTTTTT. Protein product: CASSSLGGSGTGELFF.

The chain recombines TRBV5-1 with TRBJ1-1, with TRBD1 matching over 7 bases. CDR3 size: 14 residues. V trimming: 9 bases; J trimming: 3 bases; junction bases outside the gene matches: 11. Germline CDR1 SGHRS, CDR2 YFSETQ. DNA for the CDR3: TGCGCCATGGTGCGGCACCAGGGGGACACTGAAGCTTTCTTT. Protein sequence: CAMVRHQGDTEAFF.

This chain links TRBV29-1 with TRBJ2-7; 7 bases map to TRBD1. V lost 4 bases to trimming and J lost 7 bases; unmatched junction nucleotides: 7. The CDR3 has 12 residues. Germline lookup yields CDR1 SQVTM and CDR2 ANQGSEA. The CDR3 coding sequence is TGCAGCGTTGCCCCACAGGGGTATGAGCAGTACTTC. Amino acids: CSVAPQGYEQYF.

Of note for this clone: Other nucleotide sequences in the sample specify the same CDR3. The chain has TRBV5-1 and TRBJ2-7; D remains ambiguous. Between the trimmed V and J ends, which lost 0 bases and 4 bases, there was a span of 11 bases. This CDR3 has 14 residues. CDR1 SGHRS and CDR2 YFSETQ come from the germline V gene. The CDR3 bases are TGCGCCAGCAGCTTGGATCTCGGCCCGTACGAGCAGTACTTC. Translated: CASSLDLGPYEQYF.

This chain links TRBV14 with TRBJ1-4; D gene unclear. V was shortened by 1 base and J by 5 bases, with 11 bases between the two germline ends. The CDR3 runs 15 residues. Germline V gene sequence: CDR1 SGHDN, CDR2 FVKESK. The CDR3 region has the DNA TGTGCCAGCAGCCAAGGATGGGCCTTAAATGAAAAACTGTTTTTT. It is translated as CASSQGWALNEKLFF.

As to this clone: Additional DNA sequences in this sample encode the identical CDR3. The chain uses TRBV28 and TRBJ2-1, with 9 bases matching TRBD2. The CDR3 runs 15 residues. V dropped 1 base and J dropped 6; count of bases not matched to a gene: 4. Germline loops: CDR1 MDHEN, CDR2 SYDVKM. The CDR3 DNA follows: TGTGCCAGCAGTTTATTAGCGGGAGTGGGCAATGAGCAGTTCTTC. This sequence encodes CASSLLAGVGNEQFF. Together with reference TRBV28 and TRBJ2-1, the CDR3 gives the full variable domain: DVKVTQSSRYLVKRTGEKVFLECVQDMDHENMFWYRQDPGLGLRLIYFSYDVKMKEKGDIPEGYSVSREKKERFSLILESASTNQTSMYLCASSLLAGVGNEQFFGPGTRLTVL.

V and J are TRBV27 and TRBJ2-4, with 9 bases matching TRBD2. The CDR3 has 19 amino acids. V shed 9 bases and J 0 bases; nucleotides not matched to a gene: 18. Germline CDR1 and CDR2: MNHEY and SMNVEV (reference sequence). Here the CDR3 DNA reads TGTGCCAGTTTACCCACAGGGGCGGGAGGGGGACAAGCCAAAAACATTCAGTACTTC. It codes for CASLPTGAGGGQAKNIQYF.

This chain connects TRBV5-5 to TRBJ1-1; D uncertain. This CDR3 has 12 amino acids. Germline loops: CDR1 SGHKS, CDR2 YYEKEE (reference sequence). The V end was cut by 4 bases, the J end by 6 bases, with 10 bases between. CDR3 coding DNA: TGTGCCAGCAGCGATATGTCGGCTGAAGCTTTCTTT. Translated: CASSDMSAEAFF.

The genes are TRBV7-2 and TRBJ2-7; D might be TRBD1 (7 bases). Trimming pared 6 bases from V and 1 base from J, leaving 16 bases between. Germline lookup yields CDR1 SGHTA and CDR2 FQGNSA. The CDR3 sequence is 15 residues long. Here the CDR3 reads CASRTAAGGSYEQYF. The DNA for the CDR3 is TGTGCCAGCAGAACCGCAGCAGGGGGGTCCTACGAGCAGTACTTC.

This chain links TRBV11-2 with TRBJ2-1; tentative D call: TRBD2 (6 bases). Per germline, CDR1 SGHAT and CDR2 FQNNGV. The V and J ends lost 2 bases and 4 bases respectively, with 15 bases between them. There are 16 residues in the CDR3. CDR3 bases: TGTGCCAGCAGCTTAATAGGCGGGACCTCTTACAATGAGCAGTTCTTC. Its protein is CASSLIGGTSYNEQFF.